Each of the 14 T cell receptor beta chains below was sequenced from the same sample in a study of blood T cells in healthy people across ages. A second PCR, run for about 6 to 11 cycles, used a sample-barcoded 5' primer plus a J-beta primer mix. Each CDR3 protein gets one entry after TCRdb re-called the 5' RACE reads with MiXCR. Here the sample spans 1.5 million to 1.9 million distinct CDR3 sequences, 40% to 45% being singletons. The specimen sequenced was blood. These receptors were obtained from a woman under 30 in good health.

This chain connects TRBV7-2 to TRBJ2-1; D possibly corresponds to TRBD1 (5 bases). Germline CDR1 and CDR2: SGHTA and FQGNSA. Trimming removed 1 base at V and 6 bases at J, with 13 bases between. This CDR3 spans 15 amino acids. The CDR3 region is CASSLVAGARNEQFF. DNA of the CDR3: TGTGCCAGCAGCTTAGTCGCTGGGGCCCGCAATGAGCAGTTCTTC.

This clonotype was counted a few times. CDR3: CASSLRTGSADTQYF. The CDR3 region has the DNA TGTGCCAGCAGCCTTAGGACAGGGTCGGCAGATACGCAGTATTTT. This chain joins TRBV4-2 and TRBJ2-3; 8 nucleotides agree with TRBD1. The germline CDR1 and CDR2 sequences are LGHNA and YNFKEQ. With V trimmed by 4 bases and J by 4 bases, 7 bases remained unmatched. The CDR3 runs to 15 residues.

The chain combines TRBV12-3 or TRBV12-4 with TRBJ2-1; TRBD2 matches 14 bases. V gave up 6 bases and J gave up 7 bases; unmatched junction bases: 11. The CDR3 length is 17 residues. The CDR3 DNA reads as TGTGCCAGCAGGCCCAACCCCTGGACTAGCGGGGGGAATGAGCAGTTCTTC. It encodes CASRPNPWTSGGNEQFF.

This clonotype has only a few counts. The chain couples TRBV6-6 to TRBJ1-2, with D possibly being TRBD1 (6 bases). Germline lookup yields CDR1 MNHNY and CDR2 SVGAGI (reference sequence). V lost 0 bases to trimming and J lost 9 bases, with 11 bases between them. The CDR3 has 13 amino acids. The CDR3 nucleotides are TGTGCCAGCAGTTACTCCGGGGGGCTTAGCTACACCTTC. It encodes CASSYSGGLSYTF.

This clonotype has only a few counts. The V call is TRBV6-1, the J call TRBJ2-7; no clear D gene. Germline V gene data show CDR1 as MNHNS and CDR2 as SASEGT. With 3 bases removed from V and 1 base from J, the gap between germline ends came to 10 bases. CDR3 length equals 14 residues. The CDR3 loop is CASSDPSSSYEQYF. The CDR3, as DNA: TGTGCCAGCAGTGACCCGAGCTCTTCCTACGAGCAGTACTTC.

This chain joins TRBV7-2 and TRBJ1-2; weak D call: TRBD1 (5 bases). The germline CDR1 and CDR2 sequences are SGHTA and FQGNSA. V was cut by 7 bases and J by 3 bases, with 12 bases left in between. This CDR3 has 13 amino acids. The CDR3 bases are TGTGCCAGCACCTTGGGGGGGTACTATGGCTACACCTTC. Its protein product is CASTLGGYYGYTF. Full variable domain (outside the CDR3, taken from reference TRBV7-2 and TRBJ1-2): GAGVSQSPSNKVTEKGKDVELRCDPISGHTALYWYRQSLGQGLEFLIYFQGNSAPDKSGLPSDRFSAERTGGSVSTLTIQRTQQEDSAVYLCASTLGGYYGYTFGSGTRLTVV.

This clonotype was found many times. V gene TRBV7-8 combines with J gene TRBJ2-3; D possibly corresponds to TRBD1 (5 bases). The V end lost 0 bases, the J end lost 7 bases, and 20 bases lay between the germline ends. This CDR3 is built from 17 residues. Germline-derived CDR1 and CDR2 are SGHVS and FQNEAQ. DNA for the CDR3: TGTGCCAGCAGCTTAGCGCGCCTGACTGAACGACAGTATACGCAGTATTTT. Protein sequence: CASSLARLTERQYTQYF.

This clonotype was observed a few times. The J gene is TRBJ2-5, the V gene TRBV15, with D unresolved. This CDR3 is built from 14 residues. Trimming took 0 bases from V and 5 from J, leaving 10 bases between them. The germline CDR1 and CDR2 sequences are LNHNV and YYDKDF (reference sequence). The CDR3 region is CATSRDLPVETQYF. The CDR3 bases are TGTGCCACCAGCAGAGATCTCCCAGTCGAGACCCAGTACTTC.

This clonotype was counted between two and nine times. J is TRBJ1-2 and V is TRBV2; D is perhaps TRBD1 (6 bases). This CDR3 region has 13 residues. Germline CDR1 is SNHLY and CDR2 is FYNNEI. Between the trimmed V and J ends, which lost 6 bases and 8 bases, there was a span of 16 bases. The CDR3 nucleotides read TGTGCCAGCAGCGACCGGACAGTTTTGGGCTACACCTTC. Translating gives CASSDRTVLGYTF. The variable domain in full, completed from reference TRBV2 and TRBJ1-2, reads EPEVTQTPSHQVTQMGQEVILRCVPISNHLYFYWYRQILGQKVEFLVSFYNNEISEKSEIFDDQFSVERPDGSNFTLKIRSTKLEDSAMYFCASSDRTVLGYTFGSGTRLTVV.

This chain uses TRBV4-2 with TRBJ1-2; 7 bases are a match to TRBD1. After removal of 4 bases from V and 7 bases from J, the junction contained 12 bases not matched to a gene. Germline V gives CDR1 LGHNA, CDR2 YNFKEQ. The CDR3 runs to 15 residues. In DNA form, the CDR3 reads TGTGCCAGCAGCCGTGCGACAGGGATATCAAGTGGCTACACCTTC. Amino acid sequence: CASSRATGISSGYTF.

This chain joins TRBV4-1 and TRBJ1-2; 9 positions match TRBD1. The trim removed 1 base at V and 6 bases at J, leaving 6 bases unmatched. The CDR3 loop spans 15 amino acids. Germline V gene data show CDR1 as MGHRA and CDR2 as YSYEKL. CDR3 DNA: TGCGCCAGCAGCCAAGGGACAGGGGTACACGATGGCTACACCTTC. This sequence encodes CASSQGTGVHDGYTF.

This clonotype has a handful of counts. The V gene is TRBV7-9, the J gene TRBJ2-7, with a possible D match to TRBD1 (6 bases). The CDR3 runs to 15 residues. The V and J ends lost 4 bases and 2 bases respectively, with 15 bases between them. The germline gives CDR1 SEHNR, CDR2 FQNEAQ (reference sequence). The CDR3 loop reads CASSSGQSVTYEQYF. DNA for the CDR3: TGTGCCAGCAGCTCTGGACAGAGCGTTACCTACGAGCAGTACTTC.

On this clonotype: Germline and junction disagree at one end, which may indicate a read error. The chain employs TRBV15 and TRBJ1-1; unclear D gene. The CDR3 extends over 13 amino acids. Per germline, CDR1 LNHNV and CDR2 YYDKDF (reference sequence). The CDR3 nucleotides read TGTACCACCAGCAGAGATACTGCCCCTGAAGCTTTCTTT. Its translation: CTTSRDTAPEAFF.

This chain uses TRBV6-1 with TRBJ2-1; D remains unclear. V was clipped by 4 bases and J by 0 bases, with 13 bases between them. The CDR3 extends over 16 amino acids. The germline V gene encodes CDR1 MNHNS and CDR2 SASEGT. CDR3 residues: CASSGSSLFSYNEQFF. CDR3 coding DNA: TGTGCCAGCAGTGGATCCAGTCTTTTCTCCTACAATGAGCAGTTCTTC.